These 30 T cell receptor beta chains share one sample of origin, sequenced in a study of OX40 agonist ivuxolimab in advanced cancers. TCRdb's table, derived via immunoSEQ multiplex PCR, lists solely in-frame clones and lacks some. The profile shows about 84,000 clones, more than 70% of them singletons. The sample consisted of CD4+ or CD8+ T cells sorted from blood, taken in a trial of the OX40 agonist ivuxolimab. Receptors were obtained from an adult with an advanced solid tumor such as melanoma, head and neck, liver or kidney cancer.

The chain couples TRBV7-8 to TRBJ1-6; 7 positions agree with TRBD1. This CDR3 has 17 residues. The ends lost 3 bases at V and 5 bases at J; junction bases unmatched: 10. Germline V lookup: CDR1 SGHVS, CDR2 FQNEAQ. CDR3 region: CASSFSNSGQNNSPLHF. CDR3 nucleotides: TGTGCCAGCAGCTTCTCGAACTCGGGACAGAATAATTCACCCCTCCACTTT.

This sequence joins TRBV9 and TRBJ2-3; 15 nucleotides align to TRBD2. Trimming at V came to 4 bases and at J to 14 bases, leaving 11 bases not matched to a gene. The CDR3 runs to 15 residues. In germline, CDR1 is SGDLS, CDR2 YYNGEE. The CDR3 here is CASSRDPGLAGGRYF. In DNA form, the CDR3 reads TGTGCCAGCAGCCGCGACCCGGGACTAGCGGGAGGCCGGTATTTT. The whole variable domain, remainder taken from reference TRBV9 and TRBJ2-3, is DSGVTQTPKHLITATGQRVTLRCSPRSGDLSVYWYQQSLDQGLQFLIQYYNGEERAKGNILERFSAQQFPDLHSELNLSSLELGDSALYFCASSRDPGLAGGRYFGPGTRLTVL.

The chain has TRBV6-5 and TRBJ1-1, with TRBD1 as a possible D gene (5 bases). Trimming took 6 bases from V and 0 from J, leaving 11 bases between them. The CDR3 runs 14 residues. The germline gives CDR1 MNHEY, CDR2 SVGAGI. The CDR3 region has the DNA TGTGCCAGCAGGGAAAGGGGATTGAACACTGAAGCTTTCTTT. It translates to CASRERGLNTEAFF.

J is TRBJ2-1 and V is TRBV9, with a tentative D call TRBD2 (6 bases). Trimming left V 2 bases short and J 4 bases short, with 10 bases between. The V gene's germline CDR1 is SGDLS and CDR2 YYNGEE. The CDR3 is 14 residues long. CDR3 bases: TGTGCCAGCAGCGTGGGACTGCGGTACAATGAGCAGTTCTTC. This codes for CASSVGLRYNEQFF.

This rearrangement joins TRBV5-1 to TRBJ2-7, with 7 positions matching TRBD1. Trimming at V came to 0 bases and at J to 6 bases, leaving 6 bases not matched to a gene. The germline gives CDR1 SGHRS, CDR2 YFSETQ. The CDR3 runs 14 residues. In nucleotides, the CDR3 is TGCGCCAGCAGCTTGGGGGACAGATCCCGCGAGCAGTACTTC. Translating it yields CASSLGDRSREQYF. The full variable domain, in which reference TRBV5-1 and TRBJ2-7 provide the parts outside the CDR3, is KAGVTQTPRYLIKTRGQQVTLSCSPISGHRSVSWYQQTPGQGLQFLFEYFSETQRNKGNFPGRFSGRQFSNSRSEMNVSTLELGDSALYLCASSLGDRSREQYFGPGTRLTVT.

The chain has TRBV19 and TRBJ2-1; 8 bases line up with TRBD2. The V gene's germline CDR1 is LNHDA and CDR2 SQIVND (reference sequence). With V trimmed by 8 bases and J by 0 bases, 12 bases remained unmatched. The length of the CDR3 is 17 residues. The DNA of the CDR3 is TGTGCCAGTGTCCCTCGGGGGGGCGGCAGCTCCTACAATGAGCAGTTCTTC. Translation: CASVPRGGGSSYNEQFF.

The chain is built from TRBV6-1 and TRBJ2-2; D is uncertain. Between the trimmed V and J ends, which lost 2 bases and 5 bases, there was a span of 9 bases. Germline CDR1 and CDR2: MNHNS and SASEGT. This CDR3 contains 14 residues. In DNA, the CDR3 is TGTGCCAGCAGTGAATTGAGGTTAACCGGGGAGCTGTTTTTT. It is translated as CASSELRLTGELFF.

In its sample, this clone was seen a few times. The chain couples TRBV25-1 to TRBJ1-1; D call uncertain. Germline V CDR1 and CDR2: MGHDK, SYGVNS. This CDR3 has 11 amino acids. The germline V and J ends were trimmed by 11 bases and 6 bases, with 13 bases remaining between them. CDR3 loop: CAGGLGAEAFF. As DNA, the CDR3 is TGTGCCGGAGGACTTGGAGCTGAAGCTTTCTTT.

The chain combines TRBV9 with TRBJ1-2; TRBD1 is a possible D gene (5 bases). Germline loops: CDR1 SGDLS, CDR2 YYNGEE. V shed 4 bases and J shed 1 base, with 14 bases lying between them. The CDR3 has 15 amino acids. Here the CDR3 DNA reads TGTGCCAGCAGCTTAGGACATACGGATAACTATGGCTACACCTTC. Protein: CASSLGHTDNYGYTF.

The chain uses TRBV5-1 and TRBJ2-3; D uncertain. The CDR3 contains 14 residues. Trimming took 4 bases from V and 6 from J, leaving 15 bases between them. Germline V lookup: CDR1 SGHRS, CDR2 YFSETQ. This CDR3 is CASSPTRAVDTQYF. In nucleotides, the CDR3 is TGCGCCAGCAGCCCCACCCGTGCGGTGGATACGCAGTATTTT.

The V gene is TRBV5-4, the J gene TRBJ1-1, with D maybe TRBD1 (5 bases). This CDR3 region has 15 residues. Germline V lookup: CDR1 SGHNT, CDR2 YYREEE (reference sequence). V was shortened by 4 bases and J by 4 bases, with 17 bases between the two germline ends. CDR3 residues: CASSNPGRVGTEAFF. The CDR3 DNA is TGTGCCAGCAGCAACCCGGGGCGTGTGGGCACTGAAGCTTTCTTT. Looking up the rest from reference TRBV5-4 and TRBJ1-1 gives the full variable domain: ETGVTQSPTHLIKTRGQQVTLRCSSQSGHNTVSWYQQALGQGPQFIFQYYREEENGRGNFPPRFSGLQFPNYSSELNVNALELDDSALYLCASSNPGRVGTEAFFGQGTRLTVV.

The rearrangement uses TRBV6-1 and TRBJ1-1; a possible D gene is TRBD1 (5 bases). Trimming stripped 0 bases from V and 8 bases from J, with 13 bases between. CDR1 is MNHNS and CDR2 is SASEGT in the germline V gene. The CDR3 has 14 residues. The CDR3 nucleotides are TGTGCCAGCAGTGAAGCGCTTAGCAACAGGGAAGCTTTCTTT. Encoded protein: CASSEALSNREAFF.

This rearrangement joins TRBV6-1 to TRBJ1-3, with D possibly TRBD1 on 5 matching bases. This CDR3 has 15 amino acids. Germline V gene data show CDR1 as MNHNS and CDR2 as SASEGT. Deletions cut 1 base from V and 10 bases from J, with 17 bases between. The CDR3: CASSEEAGRARTIYF. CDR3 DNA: TGTGCCAGCAGTGAAGAGGCTGGCAGGGCAAGGACCATATATTTT.

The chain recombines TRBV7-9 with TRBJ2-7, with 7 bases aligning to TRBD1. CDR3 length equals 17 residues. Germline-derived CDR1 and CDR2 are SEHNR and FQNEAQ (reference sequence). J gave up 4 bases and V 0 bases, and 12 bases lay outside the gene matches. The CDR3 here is CASSLAGGTGVKYEQYF. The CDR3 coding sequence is TGTGCCAGCAGCTTAGCTGGGGGAACAGGGGTAAAGTACGAGCAGTACTTC.

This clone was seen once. The CDR3: CASSTGQGRAGEQFF. The CDR3 DNA follows: TGTGCCAGTAGTACCGGACAGGGGCGAGCGGGTGAGCAGTTCTTC. J is TRBJ2-1 and V is TRBV19, with 9 bases identical to TRBD1. This CDR3 is 15 amino acids long. V trimming: 4 bases; J trimming: 9 bases; junction bases outside the gene matches: 10. The germline V gene has CDR1 LNHDA and CDR2 SQIVND (reference sequence).

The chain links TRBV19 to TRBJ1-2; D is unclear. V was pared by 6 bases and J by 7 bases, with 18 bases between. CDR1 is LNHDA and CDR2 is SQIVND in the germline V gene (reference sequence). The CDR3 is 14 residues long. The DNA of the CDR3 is TGTGCCAGTAGAGACGAGACGAGGAGCGGTGGCTACACCTTC. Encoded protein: CASRDETRSGGYTF. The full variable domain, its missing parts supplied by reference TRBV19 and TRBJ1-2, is DGGITQSPKYLFRKEGQNVTLSCEQNLNHDAMYWYRQDPGQGLRLIYYSQIVNDFQKGDIAEGYSVSREKKESFPLTVTSAQKNPTAFYLCASRDETRSGGYTFGSGTRLTVV.

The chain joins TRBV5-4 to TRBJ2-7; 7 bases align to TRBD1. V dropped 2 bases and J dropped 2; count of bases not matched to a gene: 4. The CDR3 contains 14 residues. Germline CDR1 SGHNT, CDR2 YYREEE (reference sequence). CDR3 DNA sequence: TGTGCCAGCAGCTTCGCGACAGGGACCTACGAGCAGTACTTC. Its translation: CASSFATGTYEQYF.

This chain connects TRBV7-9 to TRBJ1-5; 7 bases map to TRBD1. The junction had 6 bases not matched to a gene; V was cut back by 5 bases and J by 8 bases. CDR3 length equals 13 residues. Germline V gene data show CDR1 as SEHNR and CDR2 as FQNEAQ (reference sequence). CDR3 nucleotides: TGTGCCAGCAGCCAGGGACAGTGGGAGCCCCAGCATTTT. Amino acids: CASSQGQWEPQHF.

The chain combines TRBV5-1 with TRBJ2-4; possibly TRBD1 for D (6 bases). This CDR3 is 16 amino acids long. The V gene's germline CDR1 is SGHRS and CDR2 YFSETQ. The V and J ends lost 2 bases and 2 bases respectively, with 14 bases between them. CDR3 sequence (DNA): TGCGCCAGCAGCTTCTCACAGGGTGGAACCAAAAACATTCAGTACTTC. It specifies CASSFSQGGTKNIQYF.

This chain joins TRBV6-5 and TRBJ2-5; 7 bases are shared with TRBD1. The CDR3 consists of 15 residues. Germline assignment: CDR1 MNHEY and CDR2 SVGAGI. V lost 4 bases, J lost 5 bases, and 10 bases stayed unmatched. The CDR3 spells CASSSPTGPVETQYF. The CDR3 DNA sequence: TGTGCCAGCAGTTCCCCGACAGGGCCGGTTGAGACCCAGTACTTC.

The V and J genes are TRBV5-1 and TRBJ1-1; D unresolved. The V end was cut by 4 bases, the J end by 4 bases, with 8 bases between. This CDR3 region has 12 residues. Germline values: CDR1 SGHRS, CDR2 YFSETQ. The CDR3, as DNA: TGCGCCAGCAGCCAGCTGGGCACTGAAGCTTTCTTT. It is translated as CASSQLGTEAFF.

The CDR3 reads CASRPGLIYNEQFF. In nucleotides, the CDR3 is TGTGCCAGCAGGCCGGGACTGATCTACAATGAGCAGTTCTTC. This chain joins TRBV28 and TRBJ2-1; tentatively, D is TRBD2 (6 bases). Deletions cut 6 bases from V and 3 bases from J, with 12 bases between. Germline V gene lookup returns CDR1 MDHEN and CDR2 SYDVKM. The CDR3 contains 14 residues.

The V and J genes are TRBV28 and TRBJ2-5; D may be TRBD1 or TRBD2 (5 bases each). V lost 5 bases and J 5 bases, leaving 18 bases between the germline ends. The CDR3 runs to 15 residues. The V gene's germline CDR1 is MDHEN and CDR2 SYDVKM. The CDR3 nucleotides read TGTGCCAGCAGTGTACCGGGACCGGGAAAGGAGACCCAGTACTTC. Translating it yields CASSVPGPGKETQYF. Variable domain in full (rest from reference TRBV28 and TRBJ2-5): DVKVTQSSRYLVKRTGEKVFLECVQDMDHENMFWYRQDPGLGLRLIYFSYDVKMKEKGDIPEGYSVSREKKERFSLILESASTNQTSMYLCASSVPGPGKETQYFGPGTRLLVL.

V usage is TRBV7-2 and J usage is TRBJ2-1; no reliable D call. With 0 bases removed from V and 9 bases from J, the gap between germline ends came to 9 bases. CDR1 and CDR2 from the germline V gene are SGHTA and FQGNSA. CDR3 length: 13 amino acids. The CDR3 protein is CASSLALRSEQFF. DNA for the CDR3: TGTGCCAGCAGCTTAGCTCTCAGGTCTGAGCAGTTCTTC.

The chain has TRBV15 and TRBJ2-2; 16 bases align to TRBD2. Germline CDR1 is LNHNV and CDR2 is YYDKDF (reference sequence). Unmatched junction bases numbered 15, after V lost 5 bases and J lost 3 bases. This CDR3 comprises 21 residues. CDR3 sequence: CATSPPFGTSGGARYTGELFF. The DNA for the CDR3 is TGTGCCACCAGCCCCCCCTTCGGGACTAGCGGGGGGGCTCGATACACCGGGGAGCTGTTTTTT. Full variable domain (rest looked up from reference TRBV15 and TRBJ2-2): DAMVIQNPRYQVTQFGKPVTLSCSQTLNHNVMYWYQQKSSQAPKLLFHYYDKDFNNEADTPDNFQSRRPNTSFCFLDIRSPGLGDTAMYLCATSPPFGTSGGARYTGELFFGEGSRLTVL.

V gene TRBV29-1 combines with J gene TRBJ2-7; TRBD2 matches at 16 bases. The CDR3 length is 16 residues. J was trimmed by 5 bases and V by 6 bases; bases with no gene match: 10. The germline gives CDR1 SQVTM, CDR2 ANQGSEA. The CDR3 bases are TGCAGCGTCCGGGGGACTAGCGGGAGGGGGATCAACGAGCAGTACTTC. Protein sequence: CSVRGTSGRGINEQYF.

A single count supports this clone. In nucleotides, the CDR3 is TGCAGCGTTGATACGGGAAGGGGGGCCAATGAGCAGTTCTTC. It yields the protein CSVDTGRGANEQFF. V and J are TRBV29-1 and TRBJ2-1, with D tentatively TRBD1 or TRBD2 (6 bases each). The CDR3 covers 14 residues. V dropped 3 bases and J dropped 6 bases, with 15 bases sitting between them. In germline, CDR1 is SQVTM, CDR2 ANQGSEA.

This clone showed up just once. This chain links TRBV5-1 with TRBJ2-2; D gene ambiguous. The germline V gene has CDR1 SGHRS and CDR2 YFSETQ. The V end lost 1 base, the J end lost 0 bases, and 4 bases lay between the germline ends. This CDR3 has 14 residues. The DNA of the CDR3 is TGCGCCAGCAGCTTGAGCTCGAACACCGGGGAGCTGTTTTTT. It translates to CASSLSSNTGELFF.

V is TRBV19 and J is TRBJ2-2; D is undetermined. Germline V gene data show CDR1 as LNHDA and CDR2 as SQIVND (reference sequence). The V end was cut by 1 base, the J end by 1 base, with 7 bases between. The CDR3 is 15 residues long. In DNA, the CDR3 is TGTGCCAGTAGTATAGTAGGGCAGAACACCGGGGAGCTGTTTTTT. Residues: CASSIVGQNTGELFF.

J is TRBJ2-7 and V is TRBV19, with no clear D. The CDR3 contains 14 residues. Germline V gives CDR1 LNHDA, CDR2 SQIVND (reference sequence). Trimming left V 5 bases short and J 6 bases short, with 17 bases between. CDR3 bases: TGTGCCAGTAGTTTGATGTCCATGAGCACCGAGCAGTACTTC. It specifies CASSLMSMSTEQYF.